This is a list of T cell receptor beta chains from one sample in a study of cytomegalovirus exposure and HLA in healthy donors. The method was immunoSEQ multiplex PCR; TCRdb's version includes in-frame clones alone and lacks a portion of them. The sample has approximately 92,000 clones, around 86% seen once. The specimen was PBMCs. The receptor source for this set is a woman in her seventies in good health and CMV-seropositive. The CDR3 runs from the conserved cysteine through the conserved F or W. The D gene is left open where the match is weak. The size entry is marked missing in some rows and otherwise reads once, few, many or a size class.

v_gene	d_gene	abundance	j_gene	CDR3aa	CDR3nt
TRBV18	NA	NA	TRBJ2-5	CASSPPSLQETQYF	TGTGCCAGCTCACCACCCTCTTTACAAGAGACCCAGTACTTC
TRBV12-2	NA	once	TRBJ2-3	CASRPGTSGSIYSTDTQYF	TGTGCAAGTCGCCCTGGGACTAGCGGGAGCATTTATAGCACAGATACGCAGTATTTT
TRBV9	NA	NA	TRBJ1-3	CASSVTGTNRNTIYF	TGTGCCAGCAGCGTTACAGGAACCAACCGAAACACCATATATTTT
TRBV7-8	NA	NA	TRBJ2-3	CASNVREGQDTQYF	TGTGCCAGCAACGTGCGGGAAGGGCAGGATACGCAGTATTTT
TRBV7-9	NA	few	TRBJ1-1	CASNLAVGQYTEAFF	TGTGCCAGCAACCTGGCCGTCGGACAGTACACTGAAGCTTTCTTT
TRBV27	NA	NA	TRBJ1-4	CASSLGGAGELFF	TGTGCCAGCAGTTTGGGAGGAGCGGGGGAACTGTTTTTT
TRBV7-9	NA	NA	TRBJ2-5	CASSPAAGPQETQYF	TGTGCCAGCAGCCCAGCGGCGGGGCCACAAGAGACCCAGTACTTC
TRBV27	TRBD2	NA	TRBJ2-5	CASSLRLAGNRETQYF	TGTGCCAGCAGTTTAAGGCTAGCGGGAAATAGGGAGACCCAGTACTTC
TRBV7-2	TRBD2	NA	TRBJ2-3	CASSLKGGDTDTQYF	TGTGCCAGCAGCTTAAAGGGAGGGGACACAGATACGCAGTATTTT
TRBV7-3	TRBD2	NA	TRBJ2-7	CASSPWGGSYEQYF	TGTGCCAGCAGCCCTTGGGGGGGATCCTACGAGCAGTACTTC
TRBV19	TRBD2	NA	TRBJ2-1	CASSPRTSGGQNEQFF	TGTGCCAGTAGTCCCCGGACTAGCGGGGGTCAAAATGAGCAGTTCTTC
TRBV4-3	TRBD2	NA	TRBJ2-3	CASSQEPAGLDTQYF	TGCGCCAGCAGCCAAGAACCAGCGGGGCTAGATACGCAGTATTTT
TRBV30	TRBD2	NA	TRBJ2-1	CAWRGLAEQFF	TGTGCCTGGAGGGGACTAGCGGAGCAGTTCTTC
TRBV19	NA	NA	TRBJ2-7	CASSPSQGFHEQYF	TGTGCCAGTAGTCCGTCGCAGGGGTTCCACGAGCAGTACTTC
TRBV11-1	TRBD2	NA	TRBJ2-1	CASSRLASGKLSYNEQFF	TGTGCCAGCAGCCGTCTAGCAAGCGGGAAGCTCTCCTACAATGAGCAGTTCTTC
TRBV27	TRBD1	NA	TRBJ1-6	CASSLPGTGGMSPLHF	TGTGCCAGCAGTTTACCCGGGACAGGGGGTATGTCACCCCTCCACTTT
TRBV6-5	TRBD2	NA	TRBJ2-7	CASSYSAGAINEQYF	TGTGCCAGCAGTTACTCGGCGGGAGCAATCAACGAGCAGTACTTC
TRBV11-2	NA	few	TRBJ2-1	CASSPPSRHEQFF	TGTGCCAGCAGCCCCCCTTCTAGGCATGAGCAGTTCTTC
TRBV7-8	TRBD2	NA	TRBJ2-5	CASSSGLAAQETQYF	TGTGCCAGCAGCTCGGGACTAGCGGCACAAGAGACCCAGTACTTC
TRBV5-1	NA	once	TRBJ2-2	CASSLAKGQYTGELFF	TGCGCCAGCAGCTTGGCCAAGGGGCAATACACCGGGGAGCTGTTTTTT
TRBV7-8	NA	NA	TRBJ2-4	CASSLNEQNIQYF	TGTGCCAGCAGCTTAAATGAGCAAAACATTCAGTACTTC
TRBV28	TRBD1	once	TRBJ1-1	CASSSGQGITEAFF	TGTGCCAGCAGCTCCGGACAGGGGATCACTGAAGCTTTCTTT
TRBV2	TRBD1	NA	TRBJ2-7	CASGRAGGSHEQYF	TGTGCCAGTGGGCGGGCAGGGGGTTCCCACGAGCAGTACTTC
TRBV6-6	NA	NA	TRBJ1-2	CASSQAWDSSASYTF	TGTGCCAGCAGTCAGGCCTGGGACTCCTCGGCGAGCTACACCTTC
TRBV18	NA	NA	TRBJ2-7	CASSPSERFTSYEQYF	TGTGCCAGCTCACCTTCGGAGAGGTTTACCTCCTACGAGCAGTACTTC